These 14 T cell receptor beta chains were sequenced from one sample in a study of blood T cell repertoires in COVID-19. Repertoires were generated with immunoSEQ multiplex PCR, while TCRdb's copy carries only in-frame clones and drops some. The data contain approximately 56,000 clones, roughly 89% of them singletons. The sample was peripheral blood. The receptors shown here come from a woman aged 55-69 years with COVID-19, enrolled during active disease.

This clone turned up a few times. The genes are TRBV29-1 and TRBJ1-2; D is uncertain. V dropped 6 bases and J dropped 2 bases, with 13 bases sitting between them. Germline CDR1 reads SQVTM; CDR2 reads ANQGSEA. The CDR3 is 13 residues long. The CDR3: CSVAVRANYGYTF. CDR3 in DNA: TGCAGCGTCGCCGTGCGGGCGAACTATGGCTACACCTTC.

The chain links TRBV27 to TRBJ2-7, with 10 nucleotides matching TRBD2. The CDR3 consists of 14 residues. The V and J ends lost 7 bases and 4 bases, in that order; junction bases with no gene match: 7. Germline CDR1 reads MNHEY; CDR2 reads SMNVEV (reference sequence). The CDR3 loop reads CASNPAGGPYEQYF. The CDR3 DNA is TGTGCCAGCAATCCAGCGGGAGGGCCGTACGAGCAGTACTTC.

This chain joins TRBV13 and TRBJ2-7; TRBD1 might be the D (5 bases). The V gene's germline CDR1 is PRHDT and CDR2 FYEKMQ (reference sequence). The CDR3 runs to 13 residues. Deletions cut 2 bases from V and 3 bases from J, with 8 bases between. CDR3 coding DNA: TGTGCCAGCAGCTTAAGGGGTAACTACGAGCAGTACTTC. Encoded protein: CASSLRGNYEQYF. Drawing the rest from reference TRBV13 and TRBJ2-7, the complete variable domain is AAGVIQSPRHLIKEKRETATLKCYPIPRHDTVYWYQQGPGQDPQFLISFYEKMQSDKGSIPDRFSAQQFSDYHSELNMSSLELGDSALYFCASSLRGNYEQYFGPGTRLTVT.

V gene TRBV29-1 combines with J gene TRBJ2-5; tentative D call: TRBD2 (6 bases). Germline loops: CDR1 SQVTM, CDR2 ANQGSEA. V lost 7 bases to trimming and J lost 5 bases, with 14 bases between them. The CDR3 has 12 amino acids. The CDR3 DNA is TGCAGCGCTGGGAGAGGAGGGGAGACCCAGTACTTC. Translation gives CSAGRGGETQYF.

This clone was observed a single time. Germline is not matched at one junction end, which may reflect a read error. The J gene is TRBJ2-2, the V gene TRBV5-1; D is perhaps TRBD2 (5 bases). CDR1 and CDR2 from the germline V gene are SGHRS and YFSETQ. The CDR3 length is 15 residues. DNA for the CDR3: TGCGCCAGCAGCTTGGAGGGCCCGAACACCGGGGAGCCGTTTTTT. It encodes CASSLEGPNTGEPFF.

The chain employs TRBV28 and TRBJ1-2, with 7 bases fitting TRBD1. The V and J ends lost 5 bases and 3 bases, in that order; junction bases with no gene match: 6. CDR3 size: 14 residues. Germline V gene data show CDR1 as MDHEN and CDR2 as SYDVKM. Here the CDR3 reads CASSVQQGHYGYTF. CDR3 bases: TGTGCCAGCAGTGTCCAACAGGGGCACTATGGCTACACCTTC.

The chain joins TRBV10-3 to TRBJ1-5; 9 nucleotides match TRBD1. This CDR3 comprises 14 residues. The V and J ends lost 4 bases and 6 bases, in that order; junction bases with no gene match: 4. The germline CDR1 and CDR2 sequences are ENHRY and SYGVKD. CDR3 sequence (DNA): TGTGCCATCAGTGTACAGGGGGCCCCTCAGCCCCAGCATTTT. This codes for CAISVQGAPQPQHF.

The chain joins TRBV6-5 to TRBJ1-5, with D tentatively TRBD1 (5 bases). The CDR3 has 15 amino acids. Trimming left V 7 bases short and J 1 base short, with 14 bases between. Germline CDR1 is MNHEY and CDR2 is SVGAGI. CDR3: CASIGDSHSNQPQHF. The CDR3 DNA reads TGTGCCAGCATAGGCGACAGCCACAGCAATCAGCCCCAGCATTTT.

The chain couples TRBV28 to TRBJ1-4, with 7 bases that match TRBD1. The CDR3 spans 14 residues. Germline values: CDR1 MDHEN, CDR2 SYDVKM. The junction had 12 bases not matched to a gene; V was cut back by 10 bases and J by 7 bases. The CDR3 loop is CAISAGQVREKLFF. The CDR3 nucleotides read TGTGCCATCTCAGCCGGACAGGTCCGTGAAAAACTGTTTTTT.

This clone has just one count. V and J are TRBV7-6 and TRBJ2-1; 7 bases agree with TRBD2. The CDR3 runs to 15 residues. Germline V gives CDR1 SGHVS, CDR2 FNYEAQ. V was pared by 5 bases and J by 3 bases, with 7 bases of the junction left unmatched. CDR3 loop: CASSPLGGSYNEQFF. CDR3 bases: TGTGCCAGCAGCCCGCTCGGGGGGAGCTACAATGAGCAGTTCTTC.

The rearrangement joins TRBV9 to TRBJ1-4; TRBD1 aligns across 9 bases. V trimming: 4 bases; J trimming: 4 bases; junction bases outside the gene matches: 5. CDR3 length: 15 residues. Germline V gene lookup returns CDR1 SGDLS and CDR2 YYNGEE. CDR3 in amino acids: CASSLQGADNEKLFF. CDR3 nucleotide sequence: TGTGCCAGCAGCTTACAGGGGGCCGATAATGAAAAACTGTTTTTT.

The genes are TRBV15 and TRBJ1-1; TRBD1 matches 8 bases. This CDR3 spans 12 amino acids. Germline CDR1 reads LNHNV; CDR2 reads YYDKDF (reference sequence). J lost 11 bases, V lost 5 bases, and 7 bases had no gene match. The CDR3 is CATSGGQGWAFF. CDR3 coding DNA: TGTGCCACCAGCGGCGGACAGGGCTGGGCTTTCTTT.

The chain links TRBV28 to TRBJ1-1, with D unresolved. The germline gives CDR1 MDHEN, CDR2 SYDVKM. There are 15 residues in the CDR3. V was shortened by 5 bases and J by 3 bases, with 16 bases between the two germline ends. CDR3 protein: CASSAVPEVDTEAFF. CDR3 nucleotides: TGTGCCAGCAGTGCCGTTCCAGAAGTCGACACTGAAGCTTTCTTT. The variable domain in full, completed from reference TRBV28 and TRBJ1-1, reads DVKVTQSSRYLVKRTGEKVFLECVQDMDHENMFWYRQDPGLGLRLIYFSYDVKMKEKGDIPEGYSVSREKKERFSLILESASTNQTSMYLCASSAVPEVDTEAFFGQGTRLTVV.

J is TRBJ1-1 and V is TRBV7-9; D may be TRBD1 (6 bases). Germline CDR1 and CDR2: SEHNR and FQNEAQ (reference sequence). CDR3 length: 14 amino acids. The germline V and J ends were trimmed by 2 bases and 1 base, with 8 bases remaining between them. This CDR3 is CASSLLTGNTEAFF. As DNA, the CDR3 is TGTGCCAGCAGCTTATTGACAGGGAACACTGAAGCTTTCTTT.